Shown below are 8 T cell receptor beta chains from a single sample sequenced in a study of cytomegalovirus exposure and HLA in healthy donors. Both 60 Vbeta primers and 13 Jbeta primers went into the PCR. The method was immunoSEQ multiplex PCR; TCRdb's version includes in-frame clones alone and lacks a portion of them. The repertoire consists of about 160,000 clones, with 70% to 90% occurring once and the leading ten covering 6% to 9%. The specimen was PBMCs. The receptor source for this set is a woman in her 30s in good health and CMV-seropositive.

This chain links TRBV28 with TRBJ1-2; D is possibly TRBD1 (6 bases). V gave up 3 bases and J gave up 8 bases, with 19 bases separating them. The germline gives CDR1 MDHEN, CDR2 SYDVKM. This CDR3 is built from 15 residues. The CDR3 region is CASSFLNRDTGGYTF. The CDR3 region has the DNA TGTGCCAGCAGTTTTCTAAACAGGGATACGGGCGGCTACACCTTC.

This clone was detected once. The rearrangement uses TRBV28 and TRBJ1-5; 10 bases are a match to TRBD1. The V and J ends lost 2 bases and 4 bases, in that order; junction bases with no gene match: 5. This CDR3 is built from 16 residues. CDR1 and CDR2 (germline): MDHEN, SYDVKM. The CDR3 sequence is CASSLAGQGGNQPQHF. CDR3 in DNA: TGTGCCAGCAGTTTAGCCGGACAGGGGGGGAATCAGCCCCAGCATTTT. The entire variable domain, with the rest obtained from reference TRBV28 and TRBJ1-5, is as follows: DVKVTQSSRYLVKRTGEKVFLECVQDMDHENMFWYRQDPGLGLRLIYFSYDVKMKEKGDIPEGYSVSREKKERFSLILESASTNQTSMYLCASSLAGQGGNQPQHFGDGTRLSIL.

This clone has more than one count but fewer than ten. The chain has TRBV20-1 and TRBJ2-1; no definite D call. The germline gives CDR1 DFQATT, CDR2 SNEGSKA (reference sequence). Trimming stripped 8 bases from V and 4 bases from J, with 3 bases between. The CDR3 consists of 9 residues. For the CDR3, the DNA is TGCAGTTTATACAATGAGCAGTTCTTC. This codes for CSLYNEQFF.

The rearrangement links TRBV11-2 to TRBJ2-1; possible D gene TRBD2, 5 bases. Germline CDR1 SGHAT, CDR2 FQNNGV. This CDR3 contains 15 residues. Trimming removed 5 bases from V and 0 bases from J, with 11 bases in between. The CDR3 loop is CASSAGVSSYNEQFF. In nucleotides, the CDR3 is TGTGCCAGCAGCGCCGGGGTTAGCTCCTACAATGAGCAGTTCTTC. Using reference TRBV11-2 and TRBJ2-1 for the parts outside the CDR3, the full variable domain is EAGVAQSPRYKIIEKRQSVAFWCNPISGHATLYWYQQILGQGPKLLIQFQNNGVVDDSQLPKDRFSAERLKGVDSTLKIQPAKLEDSAVYLCASSAGVSSYNEQFFGPGTRLTVL.

The V and J genes are TRBV27 and TRBJ2-7; TRBD2 matches 7 bases. Trimming at V came to 5 bases and at J to 2 bases, leaving 15 bases not matched to a gene. Germline lookup yields CDR1 MNHEY and CDR2 SMNVEV (reference sequence). CDR3 length: 17 residues. CDR3 amino acids: CASSPKAEPSGAYEQYF. The CDR3 coding sequence is TGTGCCAGCAGTCCCAAAGCCGAACCTAGCGGAGCCTACGAGCAGTACTTC.

This clone showed up just a few times. V gene TRBV7-8 combines with J gene TRBJ1-2; tentatively, D is TRBD1 (6 bases). Germline V gene data show CDR1 as SGHVS and CDR2 as FQNEAQ. Trimming pared 5 bases from V and 3 bases from J, leaving 13 bases between. The CDR3 sequence is 14 residues long. The CDR3 spells CASSLDRSHYGYTF. The DNA for the CDR3 is TGTGCCAGCAGCCTTGACAGGTCTCACTATGGCTACACCTTC.

This clone was picked up a small number of times. The chain links TRBV19 to TRBJ1-6, with TRBD1 matching 12 bases. Trimming removed 10 bases from V and 10 bases from J; junction bases left unmatched: 5. Germline CDR1 is LNHDA and CDR2 is SQIVND (reference sequence). The CDR3 is 13 residues long. As DNA, the CDR3 is TGTGCCACCAGGGACAGGGGGCACTCACCCCTCCACTTT. Translation: CATRDRGHSPLHF.

The gene calls are TRBV5-1 and TRBJ2-1; 9 bases are shared with TRBD2. The trim removed 1 base at V and 4 bases at J, leaving 3 bases unmatched. Germline-derived CDR1 and CDR2 are SGHRS and YFSETQ. This CDR3 has 15 residues. The CDR3 DNA follows: TGCGCCAGCAGCTTGTCACTAGCGGGTTACAATGAGCAGTTCTTC. This translates into CASSLSLAGYNEQFF.